This T cell receptor (beta chain) stems from a study of CD8 T cells in Susac syndrome. This clonotype was picked up one time. Random hexamers were used to reverse transcribe roughly 0.5 to 1 ug of RNA. Via MiXCR, TCRdb re-called the immunoSEQ multiplex PCR reads, giving one row per CDR3 protein. This sample carries 100,000 to 150,000 distinct CDR3 sequences, over 85% of them seen once, and the ten largest clones take over 0.3%. This CDR3 spans 15 amino acids. CDR1 and CDR2 (germline): MNHEY, SMNVEV (reference sequence). With 4 bases clipped from V and 1 base from J, the junction kept 6 bases outside the gene matches.

The receptor comes from a human donor with multiple sclerosis. The V call is TRBV27, the J call TRBJ2-7, with 8 positions matching TRBD1. The sequenced material came from CD8+ T cells from PBMCs. CDR3 amino acids: CASSSTGVHSYEQYF. For the CDR3, the DNA is TGTGCCAGCAGTTCGACAGGGGTGCATTCCTACGAGCAGTACTTC.